The 29 T cell receptor beta chains reported below all come from one sample, sequenced in a study of T cells in Graves' hyperthyroidism and ophthalmopathy. The source material, RNA transcripts, was used to amplify TCR beta CDR3 regions. HTBI primers were the set used in a first-round RT-PCR of the TCR CDR3. TCRdb re-called the multiplex PCR reads through MiXCR, storing one row per CDR3 protein. Here the sample spans fewer than 550,000 distinct CDR3 sequences, roughly a quarter being singletons. The sequencing sample was made of blood. The receptors were gathered from a woman in her 30s with Graves' ophthalmopathy.

V gene TRBV12-3 or TRBV12-4 combines with J gene TRBJ1-1; TRBD1 agrees at 7 bases. The CDR3 runs 16 residues. Germline trimming cut 6 bases from V and 6 bases from J; bases unmatched to any gene: 16. The CDR3 DNA sequence: TGTGCCAGCAGCCCCGACAGGGTAATCCCGAAACCTGAAGCTTTCTTT. It codes for CASSPDRVIPKPEAFF.

The chain recombines TRBV12-5 with TRBJ2-2, with D uncertain. Germline CDR1 reads LGHNT; CDR2 reads FRNRAP. The V gene lost 3 bases and the J gene lost 0 bases, with 14 bases spanning the gap. This CDR3 spans 17 amino acids. CDR3 DNA sequence: TGTGCTAGTGGTTTCCCGGAAGAAACCTCGAACACCGGGGAGCTGTTTTTT. Translated, it gives CASGFPEETSNTGELFF.

This clonotype came up many times. The rearrangement links TRBV5-1 to TRBJ2-7; D possibly corresponds to TRBD1 (6 bases). Trimming left V 0 bases short and J 1 base short, with 8 bases between. This CDR3 is built from 14 residues. CDR1 SGHRS and CDR2 YFSETQ come from the germline V gene. The CDR3 nucleotides read TGCGCCAGCAGCTTGGGACAGGATTCCTACGAGCAGTACTTC. It specifies CASSLGQDSYEQYF.

This clonotype was detected once. The chain carries TRBV19 and TRBJ1-5; no clear D. V shed 7 bases and J shed 2 bases, with 15 bases lying between them. Germline assignment: CDR1 LNHDA and CDR2 SQIVND (reference sequence). This CDR3 has 15 residues. The CDR3 loop is CASIPQAAGNQPQHF. CDR3 sequence (DNA): TGTGCCAGTATCCCCCAAGCGGCGGGCAATCAGCCCCAGCATTTT.

V and J are TRBV5-6 and TRBJ2-5; a possible D gene is TRBD2 (7 bases). Germline loops: CDR1 SGHDT, CDR2 YYEEEE. With 0 bases removed from V and 5 bases from J, the gap between germline ends came to 17 bases. This CDR3 has 16 amino acids. Written as DNA, the CDR3 is TGTGCCAGCAGCTTGGTGGGGGGGGCGCCGGAGGAGACCCAGTACTTC. Protein: CASSLVGGAPEETQYF.

This clonotype was found many times. V usage is TRBV20-1 and J usage is TRBJ2-5; D perhaps matches TRBD1 (5 bases). Trimming stripped 0 bases from V and 0 bases from J, with 17 bases between. The CDR3 covers 17 residues. Germline CDR1 reads DFQATT; CDR2 reads SNEGSKA (reference sequence). In nucleotides, the CDR3 is TGCAGTGCTAGAGATGGGGTTTGGGGCCCGTACCAAGAGACCCAGTACTTC. Translating gives CSARDGVWGPYQETQYF.

This clonotype came up many times. The rearrangement links TRBV12-3 or TRBV12-4 to TRBJ1-2; tentatively, D is TRBD1 (5 bases). Trimming removed 3 bases at V and 6 bases at J, with 17 bases between. This CDR3 has 15 amino acids. The CDR3 is CASSFSGRWGDGYTF. In DNA form, the CDR3 reads TGTGCCAGCAGTTTTTCGGGCCGTTGGGGGGATGGCTACACCTTC.

V gene TRBV5-1 combines with J gene TRBJ1-2; D ambiguous. This CDR3 has 14 amino acids. V gave up 0 bases and J gave up 6 bases, with 12 bases separating them. Per the germline V gene, CDR1 is SGHRS and CDR2 is YFSETQ. The chain's CDR3 is CASSLVRKNDGYTF. As DNA, the CDR3 is TGCGCCAGCAGCTTGGTCCGAAAGAATGATGGCTACACCTTC.

This clonotype was detected ten times or more. The V and J genes are TRBV6-2 or TRBV6-3 and TRBJ1-2; 10 bases are shared with TRBD1. From germline, CDR1 is MNHEY and CDR2 SVGEGT. After removal of 5 bases from V and 3 bases from J, the junction contained 9 bases not matched to a gene. The CDR3 sequence is 16 residues long. The CDR3 loop reads CASSPRTGGVDYGYTF. CDR3 DNA: TGTGCCAGCAGTCCCCGGACAGGGGGAGTTGACTATGGCTACACCTTC.

This chain joins TRBV6-1 and TRBJ1-2; 7 bases fit TRBD1. The CDR3 sequence is 13 residues long. In germline, CDR1 is MNHNS, CDR2 SASEGT. The junction had 10 bases not matched to a gene; V was cut back by 10 bases and J by 5 bases. The CDR3 DNA is TGTGCCACTACGGAGGGGGCTCAATATGGCTACACCTTC. Translated, it gives CATTEGAQYGYTF.

This clonotype appeared many times. The genes are TRBV27 and TRBJ2-7; 7 nucleotides align to TRBD1. The CDR3 covers 15 residues. The trim removed 2 bases at V and 0 bases at J, leaving 4 bases unmatched. Germline V CDR1 and CDR2: MNHEY, SMNVEV (reference sequence). The CDR3 protein is CASSLVTGASYEQYF. In DNA form, the CDR3 reads TGTGCCAGCAGTTTAGTAACAGGGGCCTCCTACGAGCAGTACTTC.

Ten or more counts support this clonotype. The chain carries TRBV6-1 and TRBJ2-7; 9 bases fit TRBD1. J was trimmed by 4 bases and V by 6 bases; bases with no gene match: 7. Germline V lookup: CDR1 MNHNS, CDR2 SASEGT. This CDR3 spans 14 amino acids. Here the CDR3 reads CASRRDRGVYEQYF. The CDR3 DNA reads as TGTGCCAGCAGAAGAGACAGGGGGGTTTACGAGCAGTACTTC.

This clonotype was recorded many times. This chain connects TRBV27 to TRBJ1-1, with D possibly TRBD1 on 5 matching bases. The length of the CDR3 is 15 residues. Germline V gene lookup returns CDR1 MNHEY and CDR2 SMNVEV (reference sequence). Deletions cut 1 base from V and 0 bases from J, with 9 bases between. The CDR3 is CASSLLGHLNTEAFF. CDR3 in DNA: TGTGCCAGCAGTTTATTGGGGCATTTGAACACTGAAGCTTTCTTT.

This clonotype has only a few counts. This chain connects TRBV11-1 to TRBJ1-1; a weak D match, TRBD1 (5 bases). The CDR3 contains 16 residues. Germline V lookup: CDR1 SGHAT, CDR2 FQDESV (reference sequence). The V and J ends lost 2 bases and 1 base respectively, with 14 bases between them. CDR3 in DNA: TGTGCCAGCAGCTTAAACCCGACTGACAGGAACACTGAAGCTTTCTTT. It is translated as CASSLNPTDRNTEAFF.

V is TRBV10-2 and J is TRBJ1-1, with 9 positions matching TRBD1. Germline V CDR1 and CDR2: WSHSY, SAAADI. This CDR3 has 15 residues. V lost 3 bases, J lost 5 bases, and 7 bases stayed unmatched. The CDR3 here is CASSDSGQGWTEAFF. CDR3 DNA sequence: TGCGCCAGCAGTGACTCAGGACAGGGGTGGACTGAAGCTTTCTTT.

This clonotype was seen many times. This chain uses TRBV29-1 with TRBJ1-1, with D maybe TRBD1 (5 bases). The CDR3 is 11 amino acids. V lost 4 bases to trimming and J lost 5 bases, with 8 bases between them. The germline V gene has CDR1 SQVTM and CDR2 ANQGSEA. The CDR3 protein is CSVGGLTEAFF. DNA for the CDR3: TGCAGCGTTGGGGGCTTAACTGAAGCTTTCTTT.

This clonotype has only a few counts. This rearrangement joins TRBV4-1 to TRBJ1-6; D unclear. CDR3 size: 14 residues. The germline V and J ends were trimmed by 1 base and 9 bases, with 10 bases remaining between them. Germline V gene lookup returns CDR1 MGHRA and CDR2 YSYEKL. Here the CDR3 DNA reads TGCGCCAGCAGCCAAGTTAAGGGAATTTCACCCCTCCACTTT. Protein product: CASSQVKGISPLHF.

The chain is built from TRBV7-2 and TRBJ1-1; D perhaps matches TRBD1 (5 bases). Germline V gene data show CDR1 as SGHTA and CDR2 as FQGNSA. V shed 4 bases and J shed 3 bases, with 9 bases lying between them. The CDR3 is made up of 13 amino acids. The CDR3 DNA reads TGTGCCAGCAGCTCCGGAGGGGACACTGAAGCTTTCTTT. Translated: CASSSGGDTEAFF. Full variable domain (outside the CDR3, taken from reference TRBV7-2 and TRBJ1-1): GAGVSQSPSNKVTEKGKDVELRCDPISGHTALYWYRQSLGQGLEFLIYFQGNSAPDKSGLPSDRFSAERTGGSVSTLTIQRTQQEDSAVYLCASSSGGDTEAFFGQGTRLTVV.

The rearrangement joins TRBV2 to TRBJ1-2; possible D gene TRBD1, 6 bases. V lost 4 bases, J lost 5 bases, and 11 bases lay in between. The CDR3 has 13 amino acids. CDR1 and CDR2 (germline): SNHLY, FYNNEI. Here the CDR3 DNA reads TGTGCCAGCAGTGGACAGGCGGTATATGGCTACACCTTC. Translation gives CASSGQAVYGYTF.

This clonotype was seen at least ten times. V is TRBV7-2 and J is TRBJ1-1; no clear D gene. Germline values: CDR1 SGHTA, CDR2 FQGNSA. Trimming cost V 1 base and J 8 bases, with 14 bases left between them. The CDR3 spans 14 residues. For the CDR3, the DNA is TGTGCCAGCAGCTTAGAAGTGAGTGTCATCGAAGCTTTCTTT. This sequence encodes CASSLEVSVIEAFF.

At least ten counts were recorded for this clonotype. V is TRBV20-1 and J is TRBJ2-7, with D tentatively TRBD2 (6 bases). CDR1 DFQATT and CDR2 SNEGSKA come from the germline V gene (reference sequence). V gave up 5 bases and J gave up 3 bases, with 17 bases separating them. The CDR3 is made up of 14 amino acids. CDR3 nucleotides: TGCAGTGCTTTCTCCGGGACTGGATTCTACGAGCAGTACTTC. This codes for CSAFSGTGFYEQYF.

V gene TRBV6-1 combines with J gene TRBJ1-1; the match to TRBD1 covers 7 bases. This CDR3 contains 15 residues. In germline, CDR1 is MNHNS, CDR2 SASEGT. The ends lost 7 bases at V and 3 bases at J; junction bases unmatched: 11. The CDR3 protein is CASTRSTGRYTEAFF. DNA for the CDR3: TGTGCCAGCACCCGATCGACAGGGAGATACACTGAAGCTTTCTTT.

This clonotype has at least ten counts. V usage is TRBV7-3 and J usage is TRBJ2-2; D is uncertain. The germline V gene encodes CDR1 SGHTA and CDR2 FQGTGA. V was cut by 5 bases and J by 2 bases, with 15 bases left in between. The CDR3 length is 16 residues. CDR3 sequence: CASSPTRRLNTGELFF. CDR3 bases: TGTGCCAGCAGCCCAACACGGAGATTAAACACCGGGGAGCTGTTTTTT.

This clonotype was seen more than once but under ten times. This rearrangement joins TRBV20-1 to TRBJ2-5; TRBD1 or TRBD2 may be the D gene (5 bases each). V dropped 5 bases and J dropped 5 bases, with 15 bases sitting between them. Germline V gene data show CDR1 as DFQATT and CDR2 as SNEGSKA (reference sequence). This CDR3 comprises 13 residues. The DNA of the CDR3 is TGCAGTGCTGAGGGGTTTTTAGGGGAGACCCAGTACTTC. The encoded protein is CSAEGFLGETQYF.

This clonotype has a count of ten or more. The chain carries TRBV2 and TRBJ2-5; a possible D gene is TRBD2 (5 bases). This CDR3 region has 12 residues. CDR1 and CDR2 (germline): SNHLY, FYNNEI. The V end lost 6 bases, the J end lost 2 bases, and 7 bases lay between the germline ends. CDR3 in amino acids: CASRLAQETQYF. The DNA of the CDR3 is TGTGCCAGCAGGCTAGCACAAGAGACCCAGTACTTC.

The chain is built from TRBV24-1 and TRBJ2-5; tentative D call: TRBD2 (5 bases). This CDR3 region has 14 residues. CDR1 is KGHDR, CDR2 SFDVKD, per germline. V was shortened by 6 bases and J by 7 bases, with 17 bases between the two germline ends. CDR3 region: CATSLVHPRGTQYF. The CDR3 nucleotides are TGTGCCACCAGTCTAGTCCACCCACGGGGGACCCAGTACTTC.

This clonotype has a count of ten or more. The chain recombines TRBV11-2 with TRBJ2-5; a possible D gene is TRBD1 (6 bases). Germline V gene sequence: CDR1 SGHAT, CDR2 FQNNGV. There are 14 residues in the CDR3. V lost 2 bases and J 7 bases, leaving 14 bases between the germline ends. CDR3 protein: CASSLQGRLGTQYF. CDR3 DNA: TGTGCCAGCAGCTTACAGGGGCGCCTAGGGACCCAGTACTTC.

The V call is TRBV9, the J call TRBJ2-5; a weak D match, TRBD1 (6 bases). From germline, CDR1 is SGDLS and CDR2 YYNGEE. V was pared by 0 bases and J by 2 bases, with 8 bases between. The CDR3 contains 14 residues. CDR3 loop: CASSVEGEQETQYF. CDR3 bases: TGTGCCAGCAGCGTAGAGGGGGAACAAGAGACCCAGTACTTC.

The genes are TRBV6-1 and TRBJ2-2, with 7 bases lining up with TRBD1. Germline values: CDR1 MNHNS, CDR2 SASEGT. V lost 6 bases to trimming and J lost 4 bases; unmatched junction nucleotides: 8. This CDR3 has 15 residues. CDR3 residues: CASSRGQRSTGELFF. In nucleotides, the CDR3 is TGTGCCAGCAGCAGGGGACAGCGAAGCACCGGGGAGCTGTTTTTT.